Each of the 26 T cell receptor beta chains below was sequenced from the same sample in a study of beta chain features in type 1 diabetes. The sequenced template was cDNA made from the entire isolated RNA. Measured with immunoSEQ multiplex PCR; TCRdb has only the in-frame clones, and not every one. The sample holds about 140,000 clones; about 9.7% are singletons and the top ten take around 0.65%. Sequencing was carried out using central memory CD4+ T cells from blood. These TCRs come from a middle-aged woman in good health.

The chain combines TRBV5-1 with TRBJ2-3; TRBD2 matches at 8 bases. The CDR3 length is 15 residues. V lost 0 bases to trimming and J lost 7 bases; unmatched junction nucleotides: 7. Germline CDR1 and CDR2: SGHRS and YFSETQ. The CDR3 DNA is TGCGCCAGCAGCTTGGGCACGGGGGGGACAAATACGCAGTATTTT. Protein product: CASSLGTGGTNTQYF.

The CDR3 is CASSLRASGPEAFF. The CDR3, as DNA: TGTGCCAGCAGCTTACGGGCGTCAGGGCCTGAAGCTTTCTTT. The rearrangement joins TRBV7-9 to TRBJ1-1; D may be TRBD1 (5 bases). With 2 bases removed from V and 6 bases from J, the gap between germline ends came to 13 bases. Germline CDR1 and CDR2: SEHNR and FQNEAQ (reference sequence). CDR3 length: 14 amino acids.

This clone was detected a few times. The chain uses TRBV7-2 and TRBJ1-4; D call uncertain. CDR3 size: 15 residues. From germline, CDR1 is SGHTA and CDR2 FQGNSA. V lost 6 bases and J 0 bases, leaving 11 bases between the germline ends. CDR3 sequence (DNA): TGTGCCAGCAGGGCCACAGTTGCAACTAATGAAAAACTGTTTTTT. Protein: CASRATVATNEKLFF.

At least ten counts were recorded for this clone. The V gene is TRBV29-1, the J gene TRBJ2-5; the D is unclear. V lost 6 bases and J lost 5, with 13 bases in between. The CDR3 extends over 12 amino acids. From germline, CDR1 is SQVTM and CDR2 ANQGSEA. In DNA, the CDR3 is TGCAGCGTGCTCGAGGTTCGTGAGACCCAGTACTTC. As protein: CSVLEVRETQYF.

The CDR3 loop is CASRNRASNTEAFF. The CDR3 nucleotides are TGCGCCAGCAGAAACAGGGCCTCGAACACTGAAGCTTTCTTT. This sequence joins TRBV4-3 and TRBJ1-1; tentatively, D is TRBD1 (6 bases). This CDR3 is 14 amino acids long. Per germline, CDR1 LGHNA and CDR2 YSLEER. V lost 6 bases and J lost 1, with 12 bases in between.

This clone was picked up a small number of times. This chain joins TRBV2 and TRBJ2-1, with TRBD2 identical over 11 bases. This CDR3 spans 15 amino acids. From germline, CDR1 is SNHLY and CDR2 FYNNEI. The V gene end was trimmed by 6 bases and the J gene end by 6 bases; junction bases not matched to a gene: 7. The CDR3 protein is CASRRLAGTSNEQFF. CDR3 nucleotides: TGTGCCAGCAGACGACTAGCGGGGACCTCCAATGAGCAGTTCTTC. Full variable domain (rest looked up from reference TRBV2 and TRBJ2-1): EPEVTQTPSHQVTQMGQEVILRCVPISNHLYFYWYRQILGQKVEFLVSFYNNEISEKSEIFDDQFSVERPDGSNFTLKIRSTKLEDSAMYFCASRRLAGTSNEQFFGPGTRLTVL.

This clone was seen a few times. The J gene is TRBJ2-7, the V gene TRBV7-2, with 11 bases that match TRBD2. V was pared by 4 bases and J by 4 bases, with 6 bases of the junction left unmatched. This CDR3 has 15 residues. Germline CDR1 reads SGHTA; CDR2 reads FQGNSA. CDR3 sequence (DNA): TGTGCCAGCAGCTCCCTAGCGGGGGGAGTTTACGAGCAGTACTTC. Translation gives CASSSLAGGVYEQYF.

The CDR3 reads CASSIVSSGGYNEQFF. CDR3 nucleotides: TGTGCCAGTAGTATAGTGTCTAGCGGGGGGTACAATGAGCAGTTCTTC. The rearrangement joins TRBV19 to TRBJ2-1, with 11 bases aligning to TRBD2. CDR1 and CDR2 from the germline V gene are LNHDA and SQIVND (reference sequence). There are 16 residues in the CDR3. J lost 4 bases, V lost 1 base, and 3 bases had no gene match.

The gene calls are TRBV25-1 and TRBJ2-7, with 7 bases matching TRBD1. The CDR3 length is 15 residues. Trimming cost V 4 bases and J 3 bases; bases outside gene matches: 9. From germline, CDR1 is MGHDK and CDR2 SYGVNS. This CDR3 reads CASSAQTGWGYEQYF. Here the CDR3 DNA reads TGTGCCAGCAGTGCCCAGACAGGGTGGGGCTACGAGCAGTACTTC.

The rearrangement joins TRBV29-1 to TRBJ2-3; maybe TRBD2 (5 bases). Germline V gene lookup returns CDR1 SQVTM and CDR2 ANQGSEA. CDR3 length: 14 residues. V dropped 7 bases and J dropped 4 bases, with 18 bases sitting between them. CDR3 residues: CSAKGSLPADTQYF. The CDR3 region has the DNA TGCAGCGCCAAAGGGAGTCTTCCCGCAGATACGCAGTATTTT.

J is TRBJ2-1 and V is TRBV19; weak D call: TRBD1 (5 bases). V shed 6 bases and J shed 10 bases, with 16 bases lying between them. Germline CDR1 and CDR2: LNHDA and SQIVND (reference sequence). The CDR3 extends over 13 amino acids. For the CDR3, the DNA is TGTGCCAGTAGATCAACAGGAAAGAGAGAGCAGTTCTTC. As protein: CASRSTGKREQFF. Drawing the rest from reference TRBV19 and TRBJ2-1, the complete variable domain is DGGITQSPKYLFRKEGQNVTLSCEQNLNHDAMYWYRQDPGQGLRLIYYSQIVNDFQKGDIAEGYSVSREKKESFPLTVTSAQKNPTAFYLCASRSTGKREQFFGPGTRLTVL.

The chain combines TRBV19 with TRBJ2-7; no clear D. This CDR3 has 18 residues. Trimming took off 6 bases at V and 6 bases at J, with 30 bases between the two ends. CDR1 is LNHDA, CDR2 SQIVND, per germline (reference sequence). CDR3 nucleotides: TGTGCCAGTAGCCAGCGCGGTAGCCGGAGTCAAGTCCCACGCGAGCAGTACTTC. It translates to CASSQRGSRSQVPREQYF.

This clone was recorded at least ten times. This chain uses TRBV6-5 with TRBJ2-2, with D tentatively TRBD1 (6 bases). The germline CDR1 and CDR2 sequences are MNHEY and SVGAGI. Trimming cost V 6 bases and J 3 bases, with 14 bases left between them. There are 15 residues in the CDR3. CDR3 coding DNA: TGTGCCAGCAGGCGACTACCAGGGGACACCGGGGAGCTGTTTTTT. This translates into CASRRLPGDTGELFF.

CDR3 protein: CASSQGQYNEQFF. The CDR3 region has the DNA TGTGCCAGCAGCCAGGGACAGTACAATGAGCAGTTCTTC. V usage is TRBV5-4 and J usage is TRBJ2-1; 7 bases map to TRBD1. V was clipped by 4 bases and J by 4 bases; unmatched bases: 2. Germline V lookup: CDR1 SGHNT, CDR2 YYREEE (reference sequence). The CDR3 is 13 residues long. Using reference TRBV5-4 and TRBJ2-1 for the parts outside the CDR3, the full variable domain is ETGVTQSPTHLIKTRGQQVTLRCSSQSGHNTVSWYQQALGQGPQFIFQYYREEENGRGNFPPRFSGLQFPNYSSELNVNALELDDSALYLCASSQGQYNEQFFGPGTRLTVL.

The sample holds a few counts of this clone. The chain employs TRBV15 and TRBJ2-4, with a tentative D call TRBD1 (6 bases). Between the trimmed V and J ends, which lost 0 bases and 1 base, there was a span of 19 bases. Germline CDR1 is LNHNV and CDR2 is YYDKDF (reference sequence). This CDR3 has 19 amino acids. The CDR3 DNA follows: TGTGCCACCAGCAGAGATCGGGCAGGGGATGTGGGGGCCAAAAACATTCAGTACTTC. Protein product: CATSRDRAGDVGAKNIQYF.

In its sample, this clone was seen a few times. CDR3 DNA: TGCAGCGTTCCGGAGCACTCTGGAAACACCATATATTTT. This translates into CSVPEHSGNTIYF. The gene calls are TRBV29-1 and TRBJ1-3, with no clear D. CDR3 length: 13 amino acids. Germline V gives CDR1 SQVTM, CDR2 ANQGSEA. V lost 5 bases to trimming and J lost 0 bases, with 8 bases between them.

This clone was detected only a few times. CDR3 protein: CAISESLAAYEQYF. The CDR3 region has the DNA TGTGCCATCAGTGAGTCGTTGGCAGCCTACGAGCAGTACTTC. The chain employs TRBV10-3 and TRBJ2-7; D gene ambiguous. The ends were cut back, 0 bases at V and 2 bases at J, with 8 bases in the middle. The CDR3 contains 14 residues. Germline-derived CDR1 and CDR2 are ENHRY and SYGVKD.

A few counts support this clone. The V and J genes are TRBV5-6 and TRBJ1-2; 9 bases line up with TRBD1. CDR1 and CDR2 (germline): SGHDT, YYEEEE. V gave up 2 bases and J gave up 7 bases; unmatched junction bases: 3. This CDR3 comprises 13 residues. CDR3 DNA: TGTGCCAGCAGCTTACAGGGGGCCGGTGGCTACACCTTC. Encoded protein: CASSLQGAGGYTF. The complete variable domain, with remaining parts taken from reference TRBV5-6 and TRBJ1-2, reads DAGVTQSPTHLIKTRGQQVTLRCSPKSGHDTVSWYQQALGQGPQFIFQYYEEEERQRGNFPDRFSGHQFPNYSSELNVNALLLGDSALYLCASSLQGAGGYTFGSGTRLTVV.

This clone has a handful of counts. The V call is TRBV7-7, the J call TRBJ2-3; 8 positions agree with TRBD2. CDR1 and CDR2 (germline): SSHAT, FNYEAQ (reference sequence). This CDR3 is built from 14 residues. With V trimmed by 5 bases and J by 8 bases, 9 bases remained unmatched. CDR3 protein: CASSLTGTSGTQYF. The CDR3 DNA is TGTGCCAGCAGCCTCACCGGGACTAGTGGTACGCAGTATTTT.

This clone was seen a few times. The V call is TRBV9, the J call TRBJ2-1, with D unresolved. CDR1 SGDLS and CDR2 YYNGEE come from the germline V gene. V lost 4 bases, J lost 7 bases, and 12 bases lay in between. This CDR3 spans 13 amino acids. DNA of the CDR3: TGTGCCAGCAGCCCAGCGACGGTTAATGAGCAGTTCTTC. Translation gives CASSPATVNEQFF.

This clone came up a few times. The gene calls are TRBV10-3 and TRBJ2-7; 10 positions match TRBD1. The CDR3 spans 14 residues. Germline lookup yields CDR1 ENHRY and CDR2 SYGVKD. CDR3: CASAPGTGVYEQYF. CDR3 in DNA: TGTGCTTCCGCCCCCGGGACAGGGGTCTACGAGCAGTACTTC.

In its sample, this clone was seen a few times. The chain is built from TRBV18 and TRBJ2-3; 9 bases fit TRBD2. J gave up 1 base and V 6 bases, and 11 bases lay outside the gene matches. The CDR3 sequence is 17 residues long. Germline V gene data show CDR1 as KGHSH and CDR2 as LQKENI. The DNA for the CDR3 is TGTGCCAGCTCCCGAAACCCCCAGCGGGGGGGCACAGATACGCAGTATTTT. Its protein product is CASSRNPQRGGTDTQYF.

This sequence joins TRBV19 and TRBJ2-3; 9 bases line up with TRBD1. V shed 5 bases, J shed 4 bases, and the junction held 7 bases outside the gene matches. Germline CDR1 is LNHDA and CDR2 is SQIVND (reference sequence). The CDR3 contains 15 residues. The CDR3 sequence: CASSSGTGKSDTQYF. CDR3 coding DNA: TGTGCCAGTAGTTCCGGGACAGGGAAGTCAGATACGCAGTATTTT.

This clone was counted many times. The chain employs TRBV5-6 and TRBJ2-5; the match to TRBD2 covers 7 bases. This CDR3 has 14 amino acids. Germline V gene lookup returns CDR1 SGHDT and CDR2 YYEEEE. Unmatched junction bases numbered 2, after V lost 0 bases and J lost 3 bases. CDR3 nucleotide sequence: TGTGCCAGCAGCTTGGAGCGGGGCAAAGAGACCCAGTACTTC. The encoded protein is CASSLERGKETQYF.

This chain connects TRBV11-3 to TRBJ2-3; 10 nucleotides match TRBD2. This CDR3 has 15 residues. Germline V gene lookup returns CDR1 SGHNT and CDR2 YENEEA. The V and J ends lost 3 bases and 4 bases, in that order; junction bases with no gene match: 4. The CDR3 loop is CASSFSGGASDTQYF. In DNA form, the CDR3 reads TGTGCCAGCAGCTTCAGCGGGGGGGCTTCAGATACGCAGTATTTT.

The V call is TRBV19, the J call TRBJ2-1; 9 bases are shared with TRBD1. The junction had 4 bases not matched to a gene; V was cut back by 6 bases and J by 4 bases. This CDR3 is 14 amino acids long. The germline V gene encodes CDR1 LNHDA and CDR2 SQIVND (reference sequence). Here the CDR3 reads CASSRQGGYNEQFF. CDR3 nucleotide sequence: TGTGCCAGTAGCCGACAGGGGGGTTACAATGAGCAGTTCTTC. Variable domain in full (rest from reference TRBV19 and TRBJ2-1): DGGITQSPKYLFRKEGQNVTLSCEQNLNHDAMYWYRQDPGQGLRLIYYSQIVNDFQKGDIAEGYSVSREKKESFPLTVTSAQKNPTAFYLCASSRQGGYNEQFFGPGTRLTVL.